Below, one T cell receptor beta chain is given with its context. As yet, its antigen is unknown. Reverse transcribing all isolated RNA meant expressed TCRB transcripts were sequenced. Each sample of naive, central memory or regulatory T cells had, on average, around 3.5 million reads. Some clones are missing from TCRdb's copy, which holds only in-frame ones; the method was immunoSEQ multiplex PCR. The data contain hundreds of thousands of clones, over 12% of them singletons. Trimming at V came to 7 bases and at J to 1 base, leaving 6 bases not matched to a gene. CDR1 and CDR2 from the germline V gene are SGHAT and FQNNGV. The length of the CDR3 is 14 residues. These data come from a study of beta chain features in type 1 diabetes. Cell sorting via CD45RO/CCR7/CD25/CD127/CD95/CD27 was performed to obtain CD4+ naive, central memory, regulatory and stem cell-like memory cells. Study-wide results and limits: Within each of all four CD4+ subsets, Type 1 diabetes patients had TCRB CDR3s that were moderately but significantly shorter.

The chain links TRBV11-2 to TRBJ2-7, with 8 bases identical to TRBD1. The source of this sequence is a man aged 18 to 30 with type 1 diabetes. The sequencing sample was made of naive CD4+ T cells from blood. DNA of the CDR3: TGTGCCAGCACCCGGACAGGGTCTTCCTACGAGCAGTACTTC. Translating gives CASTRTGSSYEQYF.